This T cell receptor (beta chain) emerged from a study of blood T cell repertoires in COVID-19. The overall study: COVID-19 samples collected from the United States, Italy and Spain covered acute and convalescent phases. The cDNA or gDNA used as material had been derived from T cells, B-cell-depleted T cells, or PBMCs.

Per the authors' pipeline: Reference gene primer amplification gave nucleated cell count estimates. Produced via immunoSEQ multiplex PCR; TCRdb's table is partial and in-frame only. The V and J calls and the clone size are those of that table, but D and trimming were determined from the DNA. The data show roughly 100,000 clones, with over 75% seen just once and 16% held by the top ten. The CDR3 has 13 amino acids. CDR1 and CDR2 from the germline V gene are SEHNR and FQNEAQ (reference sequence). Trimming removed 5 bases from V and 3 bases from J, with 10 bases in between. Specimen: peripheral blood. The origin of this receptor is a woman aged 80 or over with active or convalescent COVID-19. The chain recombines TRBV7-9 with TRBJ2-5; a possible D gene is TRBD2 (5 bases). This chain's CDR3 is CASSNPGEETQYF. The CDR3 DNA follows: TGTGCCAGCAGCAACCCCGGGGAAGAGACCCAGTACTTC.